The rows below give T cell receptor beta chains drawn from one sample of a study of blood T cell repertoires in COVID-19. Profiling relied on immunoSEQ multiplex PCR, and the TCRdb table lists in-frame clones only, not all of them. The data show 200,000 to 250,000 clones, more than 65% seen once. The sequenced sample consisted of peripheral blood. These receptors were taken from a man aged 50-59 years with active or convalescent COVID-19. Both conserved end residues are part of each CDR3. D genes are given only for firm matches. Not every row has a clone size; where given, it reads once, few, many or a size class.

j_gene,d_gene,abundance,v_gene,CDR3aa
TRBJ2-2,TRBD2,.,TRBV10-3,CAISDLAGRSGGRSGELFF
TRBJ1-4,TRBD1,.,TRBV5-1,CASSPTPGQGPEKLFF
TRBJ2-7,TRBD2,.,TRBV5-8,CASSLTLAGGPYEQYF
TRBJ2-5,.,.,TRBV28,CASSRANQETQYF
TRBJ2-5,.,few,TRBV25-1,CASSDGTQYF
TRBJ2-1,TRBD1,.,TRBV11-2,CASSFGTGGNEQFF
TRBJ2-1,TRBD2,.,TRBV20-1,CSATKTSEQFF
TRBJ1-1,TRBD1,.,TRBV6-2/TRBV6-3,CASSRRQGALNSEAFF
TRBJ2-7,.,.,TRBV30,CAWSVWEVSRVYEQYF
TRBJ2-3,TRBD1,.,TRBV6-5,CASSYSGTGTGNRYF
TRBJ2-1,TRBD2,.,TRBV6-4,CASALAGGENEQFF
TRBJ1-1,.,.,TRBV28,CASSPPGLYTEAFF
TRBJ1-2,.,once,TRBV18,CASSRPREGLYGYTF
TRBJ2-1,TRBD2,.,TRBV5-4,CASSAPTGTRTVNEQFF
TRBJ2-1,TRBD2,.,TRBV4-1,CASSQPPGLVYNEQFF
TRBJ2-7,TRBD2,.,TRBV20-1,CSASSLGVRGVGQYF
TRBJ2-5,TRBD2,few,TRBV4-3,CASSPGRRGETQYF
TRBJ2-3,TRBD2,.,TRBV11-2,CASSLQSGLAGVADTQYF
TRBJ1-3,.,.,TRBV28,CASSRLGQGSEHNTIYF
TRBJ1-6,TRBD1,.,TRBV5-1,CASRPGTGNSPLHF
TRBJ2-1,TRBD2,.,TRBV27,CASSPPPGLASYNEQFF
TRBJ2-5,TRBD1,.,TRBV15,CATSRPGQGSRETQYF
TRBJ2-3,.,.,TRBV11-1,CASSLGPTPQDTQYF
TRBJ2-1,TRBD2,.,TRBV5-4,CASSLARAGGPEQFF
TRBJ1-5,.,.,TRBV19,CASSSKGNGGNQPQHF
TRBJ1-6,.,few,TRBV6-5,CASSYVQTYNSPLHF
TRBJ1-6,.,.,TRBV5-5,CASSFGNSPLHF
TRBJ2-4,.,.,TRBV28,CASSLWAGDASGVKNIQYF
TRBJ2-2,TRBD2,.,TRBV7-6,CASSFTGGRDTGELFF
TRBJ2-1,.,.,TRBV9,CASSVGGAWGYNEQFF
TRBJ2-2,.,.,TRBV4-1,CASSHPDRNTGELFF
TRBJ1-1,.,.,TRBV6-5,CASSQLGGSGTEAFF
TRBJ2-5,TRBD2,.,TRBV18,CASSPRTSGVETQYF
TRBJ1-1,.,.,TRBV3-1/TRBV3-2,CASSQEASNTEAFF
TRBJ2-1,.,.,TRBV27,CASSFDIGTQEQFF
TRBJ2-1,TRBD2,.,TRBV24-1,CATSDPTSGKVGEQFF
TRBJ1-3,.,many,TRBV5-1,CASSLLTGSSGNTIYF
TRBJ1-1,.,few,TRBV19,CASSILVNTEAFF
TRBJ2-1,.,.,TRBV5-1,CASSTMPGENEQFF
TRBJ2-3,.,.,TRBV5-4,CASSLTARRTDTQYF
TRBJ1-2,.,.,TRBV28,CASSSLPNRPTNYGYTF
TRBJ2-2,TRBD2,.,TRBV4-1,CASSQGRLAANTGELFF
TRBJ1-1,.,.,TRBV28,CASSLGQNTEAFF
TRBJ1-2,.,.,TRBV5-8,CASSFSRSNYGYTF
TRBJ2-1,TRBD2,.,TRBV7-2,CASSRGHPTSGASYNEQFF
TRBJ1-6,TRBD1,few,TRBV5-4,CASSLGQETLHF
TRBJ2-1,.,.,TRBV24-1,CATSRLGPPNEQFF